Given below is one T cell receptor (beta chain) in context. The data were obtained in a study of CD8 T cells in Susac syndrome. Reverse transcription of roughly 0.5 to 1 ug RNA was carried out with random hexamers. TCRdb reanalysed the immunoSEQ multiplex PCR reads using MiXCR and keeps one entry per CDR3 protein. The profile shows about 140,000 distinct CDR3 sequences, roughly 95% of them singletons. The receptor comes from a human donor with multiple sclerosis. Sample: CD4+ T cells from PBMCs.

The CDR3 DNA is TGTGCCAGCAGCGGGGGGTACACCGGGGAGCTGTTTTTT. Amino acids: CASSGGYTGELFF. The chain employs TRBV9 and TRBJ2-2; D is possibly TRBD1 or TRBD2 (5 bases each). The germline CDR1 and CDR2 sequences are SGDLS and YYNGEE. The length of the CDR3 is 13 residues. V was shortened by 3 bases and J by 3 bases, with 6 bases between the two germline ends. Using reference TRBV9 and TRBJ2-2 for the parts outside the CDR3, the full variable domain is DSGVTQTPKHLITATGQRVTLRCSPRSGDLSVYWYQQSLDQGLQFLIQYYNGEERAKGNILERFSAQQFPDLHSELNLSSLELGDSALYFCASSGGYTGELFFGEGSRLTVL.